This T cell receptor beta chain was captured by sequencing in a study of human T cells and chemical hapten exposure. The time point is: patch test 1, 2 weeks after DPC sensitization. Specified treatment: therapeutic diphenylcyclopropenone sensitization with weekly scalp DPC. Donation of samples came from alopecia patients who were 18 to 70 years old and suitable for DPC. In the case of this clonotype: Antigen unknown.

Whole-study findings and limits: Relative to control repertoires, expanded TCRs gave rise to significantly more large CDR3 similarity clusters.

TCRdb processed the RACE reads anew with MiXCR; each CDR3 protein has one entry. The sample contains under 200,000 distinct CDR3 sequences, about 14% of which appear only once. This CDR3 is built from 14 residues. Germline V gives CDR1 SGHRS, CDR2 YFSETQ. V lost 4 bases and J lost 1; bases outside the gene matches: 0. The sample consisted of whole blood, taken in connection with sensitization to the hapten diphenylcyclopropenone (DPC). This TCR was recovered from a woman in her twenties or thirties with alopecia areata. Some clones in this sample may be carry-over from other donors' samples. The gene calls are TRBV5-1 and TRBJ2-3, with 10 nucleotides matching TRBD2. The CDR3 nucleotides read TGCGCCAGCAGCGGACTAGCGGGCACAGATACGCAGTATTTT. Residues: CASSGLAGTDTQYF.